This T cell receptor beta chain came from a study of T-cell memory formation after mild COVID-19. Overall study context: Clusters were largely donor specific. Findings and caveats of the study: CD8+ contracting clones occupied EMRA, while CD4+ ones occupied mainly CM and EM.

A note on this clonotype: Antigen: not known.

5'RACE primed from the constant segment yielded TCR alpha and TCR beta cDNA libraries bearing sample barcodes and UMIs. TCRdb processed the 5' RACE reads anew with MiXCR; each CDR3 protein has one entry. Counted here are hundreds of thousands of distinct CDR3 sequences, under 30% occurring once; the ten biggest clones make up 13%. Germline assignment: CDR1 SGHRS and CDR2 YFSETQ. CDR3 size: 14 residues. The V segment lost 3 bases and the J segment 3 bases; nucleotides outside the gene matches: 4. The V call is TRBV5-1, the J call TRBJ2-7; 9 nucleotides line up with TRBD1. Sequencing was carried out using PBMCs or a T cell subset sorted from them (not recorded which). This clonotype was sampled from an adult woman who had mild COVID-19 (a few samples of this study predate the infection). Cell type and time point are not known. CDR3 region: CASSWGDRDYEQYF. Written as DNA, the CDR3 is TGCGCCAGCAGCTGGGGGGACAGGGACTACGAGCAGTACTTC. The full variable domain, with the rest looked up from reference TRBV5-1 and TRBJ2-7, is KAGVTQTPRYLIKTRGQQVTLSCSPISGHRSVSWYQQTPGQGLQFLFEYFSETQRNKGNFPGRFSGRQFSNSRSEMNVSTLELGDSALYLCASSWGDRDYEQYFGPGTRLTVT.